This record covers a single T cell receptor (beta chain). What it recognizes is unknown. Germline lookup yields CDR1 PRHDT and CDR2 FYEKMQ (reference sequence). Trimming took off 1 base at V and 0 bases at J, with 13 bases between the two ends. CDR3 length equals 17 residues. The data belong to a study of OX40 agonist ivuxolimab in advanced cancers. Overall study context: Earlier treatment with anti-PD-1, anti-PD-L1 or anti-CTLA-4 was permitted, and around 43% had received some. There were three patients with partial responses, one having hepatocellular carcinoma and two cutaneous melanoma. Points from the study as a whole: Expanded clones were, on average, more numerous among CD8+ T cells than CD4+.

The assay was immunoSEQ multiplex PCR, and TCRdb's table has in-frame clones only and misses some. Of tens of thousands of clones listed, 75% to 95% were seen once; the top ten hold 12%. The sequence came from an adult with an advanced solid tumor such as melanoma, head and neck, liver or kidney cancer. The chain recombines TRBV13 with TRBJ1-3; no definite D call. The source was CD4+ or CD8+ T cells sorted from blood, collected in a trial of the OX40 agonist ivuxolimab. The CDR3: CASSLAAEGSSGNTIYF. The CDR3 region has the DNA TGTGCCAGCAGCTTAGCTGCTGAGGGTAGCTCTGGAAACACCATATATTTT.